What follows are 8 T cell receptor beta chains derived from one specimen sequenced in a study of pediatric ulcerative colitis. Sequenced by immunoSEQ multiplex PCR; TCRdb stores in-frame clones only, minus some. The profile covers about 36,000 clones, with about three quarters appearing a single time and roughly 0.7% taken by the ten largest. The rectum was sampled with one to two pinch biopsies at colonoscopy. The sequenced sample consisted of gut tissue. The source is a boy younger than 18 with moderate ulcerative colitis.

CDR3 loop: CASSLIRGPSSYEQYF. CDR3 DNA: TGCGCCAGCAGCTTAATTCGGGGCCCGAGCTCCTACGAGCAGTACTTC. V is TRBV5-1 and J is TRBJ2-7; either TRBD1 or TRBD2 may fit D (5 bases each). Germline lookup yields CDR1 SGHRS and CDR2 YFSETQ. V shed 2 bases and J shed 0 bases, with 15 bases lying between them. The CDR3 has 16 residues.

This clone showed up just once. V is TRBV6-5 and J is TRBJ2-3; D gene uncertain. The CDR3 is made up of 16 amino acids. Trimming stripped 0 bases from V and 0 bases from J, with 10 bases between. Germline V CDR1 and CDR2: MNHEY, SVGAGI. CDR3 coding DNA: TGTGCCAGCAGTTACTCGTACAGATCTAGCACAGATACGCAGTATTTT. Its protein is CASSYSYRSSTDTQYF.

The rearrangement uses TRBV9 and TRBJ2-1; TRBD2 matches 8 bases. CDR1 is SGDLS and CDR2 is YYNGEE in the germline V gene. V lost 5 bases to trimming and J lost 7 bases; unmatched junction nucleotides: 14. The CDR3 extends over 16 amino acids. The CDR3 bases are TGTGCCAGCAGTTCGAATCGGGGGGGCCTTTGGAATGAGCAGTTCTTC. Its protein is CASSSNRGGLWNEQFF.

The chain recombines TRBV11-2 with TRBJ2-5; D assignment may be TRBD1 or TRBD2 (6 bases each). Germline CDR1 reads SGHAT; CDR2 reads FQNNGV. Deletions cut 6 bases from V and 2 bases from J, with 22 bases between. The CDR3 contains 17 residues. The CDR3 sequence is CASRDSGFRGPQETQYF. Written as DNA, the CDR3 is TGTGCCAGCAGGGATAGCGGATTTCGGGGGCCTCAAGAGACCCAGTACTTC.

The rearrangement uses TRBV5-4 and TRBJ2-5, with 9 bases aligning to TRBD1. Germline lookup yields CDR1 SGHNT and CDR2 YYREEE (reference sequence). The V and J ends lost 3 bases and 4 bases, in that order; junction bases with no gene match: 10. CDR3 size: 16 residues. The CDR3 region is CASSSMELGQGETQYF. CDR3 DNA sequence: TGTGCCAGCAGCTCCATGGAGTTGGGACAGGGAGAGACCCAGTACTTC.

The rearrangement links TRBV13 to TRBJ2-7; D may be TRBD2 (6 bases). The germline CDR1 and CDR2 sequences are PRHDT and FYEKMQ (reference sequence). Trimming removed 3 bases at V and 2 bases at J, with 8 bases between. This CDR3 has 13 amino acids. The CDR3: CASSLREAYEQYF. The CDR3 coding sequence is TGTGCCAGCAGCTTGAGGGAGGCCTACGAGCAGTACTTC. The whole variable domain, filled in from reference TRBV13 and TRBJ2-7, reads AAGVIQSPRHLIKEKRETATLKCYPIPRHDTVYWYQQGPGQDPQFLISFYEKMQSDKGSIPDRFSAQQFSDYHSELNMSSLELGDSALYFCASSLREAYEQYFGPGTRLTVT.

The chain employs TRBV7-9 and TRBJ1-1, with 7 bases aligning to TRBD1. The CDR3 runs 16 residues. The junction had 16 bases not matched to a gene; V was cut back by 5 bases and J by 7 bases. The germline gives CDR1 SEHNR, CDR2 FQNEAQ (reference sequence). CDR3: CASSLIPTAGTDEAFF. In DNA, the CDR3 is TGTGCCAGCAGCCTCATTCCTACCGCGGGGACAGATGAAGCTTTCTTT.

The chain employs TRBV5-8 and TRBJ1-2; TRBD1 matches at 7 bases. The germline V gene encodes CDR1 SGHTS and CDR2 YDEGEE. CDR3 length equals 15 residues. The V gene end was trimmed by 4 bases and the J gene end by 4 bases; junction bases not matched to a gene: 10. DNA of the CDR3: TGTGCCAGCAGCCGCGGGACAGCGCAATCCTATGGCTACACCTTC. Translated, it gives CASSRGTAQSYGYTF.